These 27 T cell receptor beta chains came from one sample sequenced in a study of cytomegalovirus exposure and HLA in healthy donors. Profiled with immunoSEQ multiplex PCR; TCRdb holds only in-frame clones, not every one. The sample contains 150,000 or so clones, around nine tenths of which appear only once. Material for sequencing was PBMCs. The origin of the receptors is a woman in her 30s in good health and CMV-seronegative.

The V gene is TRBV9, the J gene TRBJ2-3, with 9 bases that match TRBD2. With 0 bases clipped from V and 2 bases from J, the junction kept 7 bases outside the gene matches. The CDR3 loop spans 17 amino acids. Germline loops: CDR1 SGDLS, CDR2 YYNGEE. CDR3 sequence: CASSVGLRGGTTDTQYF. CDR3 bases: TGTGCCAGCAGCGTAGGACTGCGGGGGGGAACCACAGATACGCAGTATTTT. The full variable domain, rest sourced from reference TRBV9 and TRBJ2-3, is DSGVTQTPKHLITATGQRVTLRCSPRSGDLSVYWYQQSLDQGLQFLIQYYNGEERAKGNILERFSAQQFPDLHSELNLSSLELGDSALYFCASSVGLRGGTTDTQYFGPGTRLTVL.

V and J are TRBV4-1 and TRBJ1-4, with D possibly TRBD1 on 6 matching bases. This CDR3 is 17 amino acids long. Germline lookup yields CDR1 MGHRA and CDR2 YSYEKL. Trimming left V 0 bases short and J 3 bases short, with 14 bases between. The DNA for the CDR3 is TGCGCCAGCAGCCAAGATAGCGGGGGCAAGGCTAATGAAAAACTGTTTTTT. This encodes CASSQDSGGKANEKLFF.

This chain links TRBV4-3 with TRBJ2-1, with 12 bases matching TRBD2. CDR3 length: 17 residues. J gave up 3 bases and V 0 bases, and 3 bases lay outside the gene matches. The germline V gene has CDR1 LGHNA and CDR2 YSLEER. As DNA, the CDR3 is TGCGCCAGCAGCCAAGAGGCTAGCGGGGGGGACTACAATGAGCAGTTCTTC. Translating gives CASSQEASGGDYNEQFF.

This clone was counted a single time. V usage is TRBV30 and J usage is TRBJ2-1; D remains ambiguous. This CDR3 has 14 residues. Trimming shortened V by 1 base and J by 6 bases, and 13 bases separated the two germline ends. CDR1 GTSNPN and CDR2 SVGIG come from the germline V gene (reference sequence). CDR3: CAWSDTTPGNEQFF. CDR3 sequence (DNA): TGTGCCTGGAGTGATACTACCCCCGGCAATGAGCAGTTCTTC.

The rearrangement uses TRBV6-4 and TRBJ1-5; no clear D gene. CDR3 length: 14 amino acids. CDR1 MRHNA and CDR2 SNTAGT come from the germline V gene. Trimming took 3 bases from V and 3 from J, leaving 9 bases between them. CDR3 nucleotide sequence: TGTGCCAGCAGTGAGCAACAGAACAATCAGCCCCAGCATTTT. It specifies CASSEQQNNQPQHF.

The CDR3 DNA reads TGTGCCAGCAGCCCCCTCGGGAGGCTCTACGAGCAGTACTTC. Its protein is CASSPLGRLYEQYF. V is TRBV7-9 and J is TRBJ2-7; TRBD2 matches at 7 bases. Losses at the gene ends were 5 bases for V and 3 bases for J; bases not matched to a gene: 7. Per the germline V gene, CDR1 is SEHNR and CDR2 is FQNEAQ (reference sequence). The length of the CDR3 is 14 residues.

The V call is TRBV6-1, the J call TRBJ1-1, with 9 positions matching TRBD1. CDR3 length: 15 residues. Germline values: CDR1 MNHNS, CDR2 SASEGT. V lost 4 bases, J lost 1 base, and 4 bases stayed unmatched. The CDR3 loop is CASSAWDRENTEAFF. CDR3 sequence (DNA): TGTGCCAGCAGTGCCTGGGACAGGGAGAACACTGAAGCTTTCTTT.

The rearrangement joins TRBV27 to TRBJ1-5; D ambiguous. The CDR3 is 14 residues long. Trimming shortened V by 5 bases and J by 0 bases, and 8 bases separated the two germline ends. CDR1 and CDR2 from the germline V gene are MNHEY and SMNVEV (reference sequence). The CDR3 coding sequence is TGTGCCAGCAGTCTAGGTTATAGCAATCAGCCCCAGCATTTT. Residues: CASSLGYSNQPQHF.

This clone was counted once. The rearrangement links TRBV29-1 to TRBJ2-7; tentative D call: TRBD1 (5 bases). The germline V and J ends were trimmed by 4 bases and 5 bases, with 18 bases remaining between them. This CDR3 comprises 14 residues. Germline assignment: CDR1 SQVTM and CDR2 ANQGSEA. CDR3 nucleotide sequence: TGCAGCGTTGTTCGGCAGGGAATGGGGAACGAGCAGTACTTC. It translates to CSVVRQGMGNEQYF.

The chain combines TRBV9 with TRBJ2-5, with 14 bases aligning to TRBD2. The CDR3 runs 19 residues. Germline V gene lookup returns CDR1 SGDLS and CDR2 YYNGEE. The V segment lost 3 bases and the J segment 2 bases; nucleotides outside the gene matches: 12. CDR3 protein: CASSARGLAGGGGQETQYF. Written as DNA, the CDR3 is TGTGCCAGCAGCGCGAGAGGACTAGCGGGGGGAGGGGGACAAGAGACCCAGTACTTC.

V usage is TRBV11-2 and J usage is TRBJ1-3; unclear D gene. V was cut by 6 bases and J by 0 bases, with 12 bases left in between. This CDR3 region has 15 residues. Germline loops: CDR1 SGHAT, CDR2 FQNNGV. The CDR3 sequence is CASRASGYSGNTIYF. Written as DNA, the CDR3 is TGTGCCAGCAGAGCTTCGGGTTACTCTGGAAACACCATATATTTT.

This chain connects TRBV11-2 to TRBJ2-1, with 7 bases aligning to TRBD1. Germline lookup yields CDR1 SGHAT and CDR2 FQNNGV. The CDR3 runs to 17 residues. Trimming at V came to 0 bases and at J to 4 bases, leaving 9 bases not matched to a gene. CDR3 region: CASSLDHGRGSYNEQFF. In DNA form, the CDR3 reads TGTGCCAGCAGCTTAGATCACGGCAGGGGGTCTTACAATGAGCAGTTCTTC.

The gene calls are TRBV7-9 and TRBJ2-5; TRBD2 agrees at 12 bases. Germline trimming cut 2 bases from V and 10 bases from J; bases unmatched to any gene: 5. From germline, CDR1 is SEHNR and CDR2 FQNEAQ (reference sequence). The length of the CDR3 is 14 residues. The CDR3 nucleotides read TGTGCCAGCAGCTTACGGACTAGCGGGGAAGACCAGTACTTC. Translated: CASSLRTSGEDQYF.

The chain carries TRBV6-5 and TRBJ1-1; D gene ambiguous. The V and J ends lost 2 bases and 4 bases respectively, with 8 bases between them. Germline V gene data show CDR1 as MNHEY and CDR2 as SVGAGI. The CDR3 is made up of 13 amino acids. The CDR3 reads CASSYGPITEAFF. CDR3 bases: TGTGCCAGCAGTTACGGCCCGATCACTGAAGCTTTCTTT.

The chain employs TRBV7-9 and TRBJ2-7, with D perhaps TRBD1 (6 bases). CDR3 length: 14 amino acids. CDR1 and CDR2 (germline): SEHNR, FQNEAQ (reference sequence). The germline V and J ends were trimmed by 0 bases and 2 bases, with 8 bases remaining between them. The CDR3 DNA follows: TGTGCCAGCAGCTTAGCCCAGGGGCCCTACGAGCAGTACTTC. This sequence encodes CASSLAQGPYEQYF.

Remarks on this clone: One end of the junction varies from germline; a read error may be responsible. The chain recombines TRBV7-7 with TRBJ1-5; TRBD1 matches at 8 bases. Germline CDR1 SSHAT, CDR2 FNYEAQ (reference sequence). This CDR3 spans 19 amino acids. The CDR3 sequence is CASSLENPDRVGPNQPQHF. As DNA, the CDR3 is TGTGCTAGCAGCTTAGAGAACCCGGACAGGGTAGGCCCCAATCAGCCCCAGCATTTT.

The chain couples TRBV5-1 to TRBJ1-2; D call uncertain. The CDR3 sequence is 14 residues long. The germline V gene encodes CDR1 SGHRS and CDR2 YFSETQ. Trimming cost V 0 bases and J 0 bases, with 6 bases left between them. CDR3: CASSLVNTNYGYTF. In nucleotides, the CDR3 is TGCGCCAGCAGCTTGGTCAACACTAACTATGGCTACACCTTC. Based on the CDR3 plus reference TRBV5-1 and TRBJ1-2, the full variable domain is KAGVTQTPRYLIKTRGQQVTLSCSPISGHRSVSWYQQTPGQGLQFLFEYFSETQRNKGNFPGRFSGRQFSNSRSEMNVSTLELGDSALYLCASSLVNTNYGYTFGSGTRLTVV.

The chain joins TRBV5-8 to TRBJ1-4; the D is unclear. CDR3 length equals 12 residues. The V gene's germline CDR1 is SGHTS and CDR2 YDEGEE. Trimming shortened V by 0 bases and J by 8 bases, and 5 bases separated the two germline ends. The DNA for the CDR3 is TGTGCCAGCAGCTTGGTGGAGGAAAAACTGTTTTTT. Protein: CASSLVEEKLFF.

The V call is TRBV5-1, the J call TRBJ1-2, with D maybe TRBD1 (5 bases). In germline, CDR1 is SGHRS, CDR2 YFSETQ. The CDR3 runs to 13 residues. V shed 0 bases and J shed 3 bases, with 6 bases lying between them. CDR3 nucleotide sequence: TGCGCCAGCAGCTTGGGACAGTACTATGGCTACACCTTC. Its protein product is CASSLGQYYGYTF.

This chain links TRBV5-4 with TRBJ2-7, with TRBD2 matching 11 bases. The CDR3 covers 15 residues. V lost 5 bases to trimming and J lost 3 bases; unmatched junction nucleotides: 7. Germline V CDR1 and CDR2: SGHNT, YYREEE (reference sequence). CDR3 nucleotides: TGTGCCAGCAGGAAGGCGACTAGCGGGATCTACGAGCAGTACTTC. Translating it yields CASRKATSGIYEQYF.

The rearrangement joins TRBV5-4 to TRBJ2-1, with a possible D match to TRBD2 (6 bases). Trimming cost V 0 bases and J 12 bases, with 13 bases left between them. The CDR3 is made up of 13 amino acids. CDR1 SGHNT and CDR2 YYREEE come from the germline V gene (reference sequence). The CDR3 sequence: CASSLDPSERQFF. Written as DNA, the CDR3 is TGTGCCAGCAGCTTGGACCCTAGCGAACGGCAGTTCTTC.

The V gene is TRBV5-1, the J gene TRBJ2-2; 14 positions match TRBD2. J lost 4 bases, V lost 4 bases, and 9 bases had no gene match. CDR1 and CDR2 from the germline V gene are SGHRS and YFSETQ. This CDR3 contains 18 residues. This chain's CDR3 is CASSVRLAGGLATGELFF. The CDR3 region has the DNA TGCGCCAGCAGCGTGAGACTAGCGGGGGGGCTAGCCACCGGGGAGCTGTTTTTT.

This chain connects TRBV4-3 to TRBJ2-5; D might be TRBD2 (7 bases). V was cut by 2 bases and J by 6 bases, with 13 bases left in between. This CDR3 has 14 residues. Per the germline V gene, CDR1 is LGHNA and CDR2 is YSLEER. CDR3 nucleotides: TGCGCCAGCAGCCAAAGGGGGGGCCTGAAGACCCAGTACTTC. This codes for CASSQRGGLKTQYF.

V usage is TRBV11-2 and J usage is TRBJ2-7; D remains unclear. Trimming removed 5 bases from V and 7 bases from J, with 15 bases in between. CDR1 SGHAT and CDR2 FQNNGV come from the germline V gene. The CDR3 is made up of 13 amino acids. The CDR3 region has the DNA TGTGCCAGCAGCCCCCGGAGTATGGAGGAGCAGTACTTC. Residues: CASSPRSMEEQYF.

A single count supports this clone. The rearrangement links TRBV6-1 to TRBJ1-5, with TRBD1 identical over 8 bases. This CDR3 has 17 residues. J lost 0 bases, V lost 4 bases, and 8 bases had no gene match. Germline V gives CDR1 MNHNS, CDR2 SASEGT. CDR3 sequence (DNA): TGTGCCAGCAGTGGCACAGGGGGTGGATTTAGCAATCAGCCCCAGCATTTT. It is translated as CASSGTGGGFSNQPQHF.

DNA for the CDR3: TGTGCCAGCAGCTTGTTATTTGAAGGGGGCCTCGGCACAGATACGCAGTATTTT. This sequence encodes CASSLLFEGGLGTDTQYF. The chain uses TRBV5-6 and TRBJ2-3, with 7 bases lining up with TRBD1. Germline CDR1 reads SGHDT; CDR2 reads YYEEEE. The V and J ends lost 1 base and 1 base, in that order; junction bases with no gene match: 12. The CDR3 has 18 amino acids.

This clone came up a few times. The chain couples TRBV4-3 to TRBJ1-6, with D unclear. CDR1 is LGHNA, CDR2 YSLEER, per germline. The CDR3 consists of 14 residues. V lost 1 base and J 10 bases, leaving 11 bases between the germline ends. In nucleotides, the CDR3 is TGCGCCAGCAGCCAAGTTTTGGACTTATCACCCCTCCACTTT. It specifies CASSQVLDLSPLHF.